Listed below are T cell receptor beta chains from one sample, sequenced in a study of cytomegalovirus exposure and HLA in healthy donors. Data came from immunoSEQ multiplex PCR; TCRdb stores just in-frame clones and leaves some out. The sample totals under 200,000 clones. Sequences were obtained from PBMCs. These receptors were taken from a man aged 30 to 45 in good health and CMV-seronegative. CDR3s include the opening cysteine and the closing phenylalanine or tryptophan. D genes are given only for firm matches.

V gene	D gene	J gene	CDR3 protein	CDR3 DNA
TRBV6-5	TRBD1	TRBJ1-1	CASWAGGTEAFF	TGTGCCAGCTGGGCAGGGGGCACTGAAGCTTTCTTT
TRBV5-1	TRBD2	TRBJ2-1	CASSFLAGGQNEQFF	TGCGCCAGCAGCTTCCTAGCGGGAGGACAGAATGAGCAGTTCTTC
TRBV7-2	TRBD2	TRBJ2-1	CASSFGSGRSGNEQFF	TGTGCCAGCAGCTTTGGAAGCGGGAGGTCGGGTAATGAGCAGTTCTTC
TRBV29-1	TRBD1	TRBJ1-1	CSVDVDRGNTEAFF	TGCAGCGTTGACGTTGACAGGGGGAACACTGAAGCTTTCTTT
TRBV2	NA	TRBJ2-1	CARGTPRYNEQFF	TGTGCCAGAGGCACCCCGCGGTACAATGAGCAGTTCTTC
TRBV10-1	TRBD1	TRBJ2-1	CASSVGQGSYNEQFF	TGCGCCAGCAGTGTTGGACAGGGGTCCTACAATGAGCAGTTCTTC
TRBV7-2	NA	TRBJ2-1	CASSLAGGRSYNEQFF	TGTGCCAGCAGCTTAGCGGGGGGTCGGTCCTACAATGAGCAGTTCTTC
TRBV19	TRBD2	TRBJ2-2	CASISGLAGVSAGELFF	TGTGCCAGTATCTCAGGACTAGCGGGAGTATCGGCCGGGGAGCTGTTTTTT
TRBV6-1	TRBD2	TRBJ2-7	CASSRLAGNYEQYF	TGTGCCAGCAGTCGACTAGCGGGGAACTACGAGCAGTACTTC
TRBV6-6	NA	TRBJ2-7	CASSTGEGWTYEQYF	TGTGCCAGCAGCACGGGGGAAGGGTGGACCTACGAGCAGTACTTC
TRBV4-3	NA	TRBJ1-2	CASSQGRVAGYTF	TGCGCCAGCAGCCAAGGCAGGGTGGCTGGCTACACCTTC
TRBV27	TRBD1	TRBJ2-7	CASSSGTGPLEQYF	TGTGCCAGCAGTTCCGGGACAGGGCCTCTCGAGCAGTACTTC
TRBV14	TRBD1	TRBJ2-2	CASSLQGFGELFF	TGTGCCAGCAGCCTACAGGGGTTCGGGGAGCTGTTTTTT
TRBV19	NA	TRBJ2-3	CASSRQPFTDTQYF	TGTGCCAGTAGTCGACAGCCCTTCACAGATACGCAGTATTTT
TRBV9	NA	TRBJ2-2	CASSVEFGGGELFF	TGTGCCAGCAGCGTAGAGTTCGGAGGCGGGGAGCTGTTTTTT
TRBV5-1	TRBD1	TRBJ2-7	CASSTRTGGPYEQYF	TGCGCCAGCAGCACCCGGACAGGGGGCCCCTACGAGCAGTACTTC
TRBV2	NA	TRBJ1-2	CASRVDKAFF	TGTGCCAGCAGGGTGGACAAGGCTTTCTTC
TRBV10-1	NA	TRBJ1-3	CASSASVGSSGNTIYF	TGCGCCAGCAGTGCCTCCGTGGGGAGCTCTGGAAACACCATATATTTT
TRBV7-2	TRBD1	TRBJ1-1	CASSLAGTGVTEAFF	TGTGCCAGCAGCTTAGCGGGGACAGGGGTCACTGAAGCTTTCTTT
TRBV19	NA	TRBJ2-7	CASSTLQGTEQYF	TGTGCCAGTAGTACCCTTCAGGGAACCGAGCAGTACTTC